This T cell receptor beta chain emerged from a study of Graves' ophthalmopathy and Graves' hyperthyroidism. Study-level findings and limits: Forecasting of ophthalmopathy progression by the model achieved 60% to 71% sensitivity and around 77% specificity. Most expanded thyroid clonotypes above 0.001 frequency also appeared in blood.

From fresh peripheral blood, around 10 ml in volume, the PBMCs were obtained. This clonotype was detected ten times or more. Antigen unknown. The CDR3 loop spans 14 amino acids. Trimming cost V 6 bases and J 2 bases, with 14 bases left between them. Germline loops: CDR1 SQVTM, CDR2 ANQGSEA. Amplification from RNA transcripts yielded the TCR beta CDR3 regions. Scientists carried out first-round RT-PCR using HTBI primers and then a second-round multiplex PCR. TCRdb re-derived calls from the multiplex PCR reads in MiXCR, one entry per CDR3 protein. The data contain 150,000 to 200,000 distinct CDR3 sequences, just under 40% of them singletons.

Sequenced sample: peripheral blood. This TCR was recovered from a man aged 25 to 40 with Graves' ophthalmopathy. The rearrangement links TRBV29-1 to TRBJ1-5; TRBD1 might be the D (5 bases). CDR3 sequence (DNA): TGCAGCGTGCGCGACGGGACGGGCAATCAGCCCCAGCATTTT. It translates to CSVRDGTGNQPQHF.